The clone carrying this T cell receptor (beta chain) has a count of ten or more. Its target is unknown. This specimen belongs to a study of T cells after yellow fever vaccination. General study points: Most primary-vaccination clones reappeared after the booster (approximately 95% CD4, approximately 88% CD8).

TCRdb re-derived calls from the 5' RACE reads in MiXCR, one entry per CDR3 protein. The repertoire holds more than 250,000 distinct CDR3 sequences, with 6.8% as singletons. Specimen: PBMCs, collected around 45 days after the first yellow fever vaccination. This clonotype originated in a man between 18 and 35 years old who received the YFV17D yellow fever vaccine.

The CDR3 nucleotides read TGCGCCAGCAGCCCGGACGGCCTCAATCAGCCCCAGCATTTT. Translation: CASSPDGLNQPQHF. V and J are TRBV5-1 and TRBJ1-5, with D hard to call. CDR3 length: 14 residues. V was shortened by 4 bases and J by 3 bases, with 11 bases between the two germline ends. Germline V gene lookup returns CDR1 SGHRS and CDR2 YFSETQ.